This T cell receptor beta chain was identified during a study of CD8+ T cells in alopecia areata. After isolation, RNA underwent reverse transcription to generate cDNA as the sequencing template. The data were produced by immunoSEQ multiplex PCR, yet TCRdb's version contains in-frame clones alone and is incomplete. The sample holds 150,000 to 200,000 clones, about 72% seen once. CDR1 and CDR2 (germline): SGHDT, YYEEEE. CDR3 size: 19 residues. After removal of 4 bases from V and 2 bases from J, the junction contained 13 bases not matched to a gene. The V and J genes are TRBV5-6 and TRBJ2-6, with 9 bases lining up with TRBD1. Source: CD8+ T cells sorted from blood, taken at week 0. The sequence came from a human donor with alopecia areata. CDR3 DNA sequence: TGTGCCAGCAGCATAAAGACAGGGGGAGTTTTCACTGGGGCCAACGTCCTGACTTTC. Residues: CASSIKTGGVFTGANVLTF.